This note documents a single T cell receptor (beta chain) sequence. The antigen this receptor binds is unknown. The input lacks base qualities; no much larger clone sits a single base away. Relative to germline, V is missing 5 bases and J is missing 8 bases, with 3 bases of the junction outside any gene match. The germline V gene (reference sequence) supplies CDR1 MNHEY and CDR2 SMNVEV. Reading from cysteine to phenylalanine, the CDR3 counts 14 amino acids. Only the CDR3 DNA stays, 42 bases, in frame from base 1. These data originate in a study of blood T cell repertoires in COVID-19 (dated by TCRdb to 2019 to 2021). Some background on the complete study: Samples covering the acute and convalescent phases of COVID-19 were provided by collaborators in the United States, Italy and Spain. Sample metadata almost always included a de-identified subject ID, COVID-19 status, age in years and sex. The dataset comprised deeply sampled blood TCRbeta repertoires from subjects exposed to, actively infected with, or recovered from COVID-19. The samples were drawn from two sources: the first 160 participants of the ongoing ImmuneRACE study, and fewer than 1,500 subjects contributed by 6 global collaborators. The repertoires were released in a freely available public database meant as a resource for research on the immune response to SARS-CoV-2. Where available, HLA class I and class II types were obtained from metadata supplied by the sample provider rather than from assay-based typing. The material from the prospective study consisted of cDNA or gDNA derived from T cells, B-cell-depleted T cells, or PBMCs. The investigation overall reported the following: How much clinical and demographic metadata was included differed by source and by participant, and the metadata was provided uncurated.

Each collaborating institution followed its own protocols to collect whole blood in K2EDTA tubes. For TCRbeta analysis, collaborator samples were shipped as frozen whole blood, as isolated PBMCs, or as DNA extracted from either sample type. TCRbeta CDR3 regions were amplified from genomic DNA using the immunoSEQ Assay, a bias-controlled multiplex PCR. For the original study's pipeline: Within the assay, amplification of reference gene primers was used to estimate how many nucleated cells each sample contained. To quantify the absolute abundance of each unique TCRbeta CDR3 rearrangement, sequence reads were collapsed and filtered. For each sample, productive Simpson clonality was calculated as the square root of Simpson's diversity index over productive rearrangements. TCRdb carries this immuneACCESS record with in-frame sequences only. Its versions omit some clonotypes, under half of them owing to an unresolved V gene in the studies checked, with the rest unexplained. For V, J and clone size, that table is used; D and trimming come from the DNA. For this sample the table gives 200,000 to 250,000 clones, of which around 82% were detected only once. More than 7% of the sample rests with the top ten.

The specimen sequenced was peripheral blood. This clonotype was obtained from an older woman with acute or convalescent COVID-19. Recombination linked TRBV27 to TRBJ2-4, with 13 bases aligning to TRBD2. CDR3 reads: CASSRTSGGDIQYF. At the DNA level, the sequence is TGTGCCAGCAGTAGAACTAGCGGGGGGGACATTCAGTACTTC.